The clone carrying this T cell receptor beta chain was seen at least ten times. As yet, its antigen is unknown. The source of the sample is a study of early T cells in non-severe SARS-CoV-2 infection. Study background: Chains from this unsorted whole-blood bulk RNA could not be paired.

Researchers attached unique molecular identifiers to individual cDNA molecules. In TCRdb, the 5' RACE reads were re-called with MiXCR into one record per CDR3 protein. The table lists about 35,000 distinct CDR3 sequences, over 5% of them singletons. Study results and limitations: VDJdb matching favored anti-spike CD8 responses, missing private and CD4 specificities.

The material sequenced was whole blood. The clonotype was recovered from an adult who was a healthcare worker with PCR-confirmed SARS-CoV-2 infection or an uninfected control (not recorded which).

The CDR3 protein is CASSKSWGSSQETQYF. DNA of the CDR3: TGTGCCAGCAGCAAATCCTGGGGGTCGTCCCAAGAGACCCAGTACTTC. The genes are TRBV7-6 and TRBJ2-5; the D gene could be TRBD1 or TRBD2 (5 bases each). The CDR3 runs to 16 residues. Germline CDR1 and CDR2: SGHVS and FNYEAQ. V lost 5 bases and J 1 base, leaving 17 bases between the germline ends.